The 7 T cell receptor beta chains given below trace back to one sample, sequenced in a study of blood T cells in healthy people across ages. A second PCR, run for roughly 7 to 11 cycles, used a sample-barcoded 5' primer plus a J-beta primer mix. MiXCR, applied by TCRdb to the 5' RACE reads, yields one record per CDR3 protein. Among over 600,000 distinct CDR3 sequences listed, 46% were seen once. The sample was blood. The receptors originated from an elderly man in good health.

This clonotype showed up just once. This chain links TRBV12-3 or TRBV12-4 with TRBJ2-3; a possible D gene is TRBD2 (6 bases). The CDR3 runs 12 residues. V shed 6 bases and J shed 9 bases, with 13 bases lying between them. The CDR3 DNA is TGTGCCAGCAGATTTTCGGGAGAAACGCAGTATTTT. It encodes CASRFSGETQYF.

The chain combines TRBV5-8 with TRBJ2-3; TRBD1 is a possible D gene (5 bases). This CDR3 is 16 amino acids long. V was clipped by 1 base and J by 4 bases, with 16 bases between them. Germline-derived CDR1 and CDR2 are SGHTS and YDEGEE. CDR3 loop: CASSLLGEGESDTQYF. The DNA of the CDR3 is TGTGCCAGCAGCTTGTTAGGGGAAGGTGAATCAGATACGCAGTATTTT.

This clonotype was seen more than once but under ten times. The gene calls are TRBV7-2 and TRBJ2-7; no firm D call. CDR1 SGHTA and CDR2 FQGNSA come from the germline V gene. V was shortened by 2 bases and J by 7 bases, with 15 bases between the two germline ends. The CDR3 extends over 14 amino acids. CDR3 in DNA: TGTGCCAGCAGCTTAAGTCCCCTCTACAATGAGCAGTACTTC. It specifies CASSLSPLYNEQYF.

CDR3 sequence reads: CASSLEGLNEKLFF. CDR3 nucleotide sequence: TGTGCCAGCAGCCTCGAAGGCCTAAATGAAAAACTGTTTTTT. The gene calls are TRBV6-6 and TRBJ1-4; D is ambiguous. The CDR3 extends over 14 amino acids. Germline V lookup: CDR1 MNHNY, CDR2 SVGAGI (reference sequence). V was shortened by 6 bases and J by 5 bases, with 13 bases between the two germline ends.

The chain joins TRBV7-2 to TRBJ1-4; weak D call: TRBD1 (6 bases). In germline, CDR1 is SGHTA, CDR2 FQGNSA. V lost 2 bases to trimming and J lost 7 bases, with 17 bases between them. The CDR3 loop spans 16 amino acids. The CDR3 protein is CASSLLGAGAGEKLFF. CDR3 DNA sequence: TGTGCCAGCAGCTTACTCGGGGCAGGGGCGGGTGAAAAACTGTTTTTT. The variable domain in full, completed from reference TRBV7-2 and TRBJ1-4, reads GAGVSQSPSNKVTEKGKDVELRCDPISGHTALYWYRQSLGQGLEFLIYFQGNSAPDKSGLPSDRFSAERTGGSVSTLTIQRTQQEDSAVYLCASSLLGAGAGEKLFFGSGTQLSVL.

This clonotype appeared many times. A much larger clone is a single base away; this may be a read error. The chain is built from TRBV5-5 and TRBJ2-7, with D uncertain. The germline V and J ends were trimmed by 0 bases and 7 bases, with 14 bases remaining between them. The CDR3 has 14 amino acids. CDR1 and CDR2 from the germline V gene are SGHKS and YYEKEE (reference sequence). The CDR3 sequence is CASSLGGAINEQYF. The CDR3 DNA sequence: TGTGCCAGCAGCTTGGGAGGTGCGATCAATGAGCAGTACTTC.

This clonotype was seen only a few times. This chain connects TRBV5-1 to TRBJ1-4; 7 positions match TRBD1. The CDR3 runs 14 residues. CDR1 and CDR2 (germline): SGHRS, YFSETQ. J was trimmed by 5 bases and V by 6 bases; bases with no gene match: 7. The CDR3 DNA reads TGCGCCAGCACCCCCGGGACAGCGAATGAAAAACTGTTTTTT. Residues: CASTPGTANEKLFF.